One and the same sample provided the 9 T cell receptor beta chains below, sequenced in a study of blood T cells in healthy people across ages. Using a J-beta primer mix together with a sample-barcoded 5' primer, a second PCR was run for about 6 to 11 cycles. TCRdb recomputed calls from the 5' RACE reads with MiXCR, one row per CDR3 protein. The data show 1.8 million or so distinct CDR3 sequences, about two fifths seen once. Material for sequencing was blood. These receptors originate from a human donor in good health.

This clonotype is a singleton in its sample. The rearrangement joins TRBV20-1 to TRBJ2-5; 7 bases are a match to TRBD2. V was clipped by 6 bases and J by 2 bases; unmatched bases: 6. The CDR3 is 13 amino acids. In germline, CDR1 is DFQATT, CDR2 SNEGSKA (reference sequence). CDR3 in amino acids: CSAKGREQETQYF. DNA of the CDR3: TGCAGTGCCAAGGGGAGGGAACAAGAGACCCAGTACTTC.

This clonotype came up a few times. This sequence joins TRBV7-2 and TRBJ1-1, with D perhaps matching TRBD1 (5 bases). Germline CDR1 SGHTA, CDR2 FQGNSA. Deletions cut 5 bases from V and 2 bases from J, with 12 bases between. The CDR3 has 14 amino acids. The CDR3 loop is CASSPQTDNTEAFF. The CDR3 nucleotides are TGTGCCAGCAGCCCCCAGACAGACAACACTGAAGCTTTCTTT.

This clonotype was picked up a small number of times. The chain uses TRBV2 and TRBJ2-1; D is undetermined. Germline lookup yields CDR1 SNHLY and CDR2 FYNNEI. V dropped 5 bases and J dropped 14 bases, with 22 bases sitting between them. The CDR3 contains 14 residues. Here the CDR3 reads CASSLDIAPSREFF. The CDR3 DNA reads as TGTGCCAGCAGTCTCGATATCGCCCCAAGTCGGGAGTTCTTC.

This sequence joins TRBV3-1 and TRBJ1-4; maybe TRBD1 (6 bases). V was cut by 2 bases and J by 13 bases, with 14 bases left in between. From germline, CDR1 is LGHDT and CDR2 YNNKEL (reference sequence). This CDR3 is built from 13 residues. The CDR3 region has the DNA TGTGCCAGCAGCCAAACAATAGGGGGTAGACTGTTTTTT. It specifies CASSQTIGGRLFF.

J is TRBJ1-5 and V is TRBV7-9; weak D call: TRBD1 (5 bases). V was shortened by 5 bases and J by 7 bases, with 15 bases between the two germline ends. CDR1 and CDR2 from the germline V gene are SEHNR and FQNEAQ (reference sequence). The CDR3 contains 14 residues. The CDR3 nucleotides read TGTGCCAGCAGCCATATGGGGGTAGGGCAGCCCCAGCATTTT. Translating it yields CASSHMGVGQPQHF.

In this sample, this clonotype turned up a few times. The rearrangement links TRBV5-1 to TRBJ2-3, with D perhaps matching TRBD2 (6 bases). V lost 5 bases and J 0 bases, leaving 13 bases between the germline ends. CDR1 SGHRS and CDR2 YFSETQ come from the germline V gene. The CDR3 extends over 15 amino acids. CDR3 residues: CASRQRADSTDTQYF. For the CDR3, the DNA is TGCGCCAGCAGACAGCGGGCCGATAGCACAGATACGCAGTATTTT.

The chain links TRBV11-3 to TRBJ2-1; 9 nucleotides agree with TRBD1. The CDR3 is 14 residues long. The V and J ends lost 3 bases and 8 bases, in that order; junction bases with no gene match: 5. CDR1 SGHNT and CDR2 YENEEA come from the germline V gene. The CDR3 DNA sequence: TGTGCCAGCAGCTTTGGGACAGGGCTGGATGAGCAGTTCTTC. Its translation is CASSFGTGLDEQFF.

The chain couples TRBV11-2 to TRBJ2-1; a weak D match, TRBD2 (7 bases). This CDR3 is 16 amino acids long. In germline, CDR1 is SGHAT, CDR2 FQNNGV. V was clipped by 5 bases and J by 8 bases, with 22 bases between them. CDR3 sequence (DNA): TGTGCCAGCAGCCATAGGGGGAGGGGGGTGTCTGATGAGCAGTTCTTC. It encodes CASSHRGRGVSDEQFF. The full variable domain, with the rest looked up from reference TRBV11-2 and TRBJ2-1, is EAGVAQSPRYKIIEKRQSVAFWCNPISGHATLYWYQQILGQGPKLLIQFQNNGVVDDSQLPKDRFSAERLKGVDSTLKIQPAKLEDSAVYLCASSHRGRGVSDEQFFGPGTRLTVL.

The chain is built from TRBV7-2 and TRBJ2-7; 7 positions match TRBD1. This CDR3 region has 14 residues. The germline V gene has CDR1 SGHTA and CDR2 FQGNSA. The J segment lost 3 bases and the V segment lost 5 bases, leaving 7 bases of the junction unmatched. CDR3 sequence reads: CASSHIGTDYEQYF. The DNA of the CDR3 is TGTGCCAGCAGCCACATTGGGACAGACTACGAGCAGTACTTC.